A single sample gave rise to the 10 T cell receptor beta chains below, sequenced in a study of OX40 agonist ivuxolimab in advanced cancers. This table comes from immunoSEQ multiplex PCR, and its TCRdb copy is limited to in-frame clones, with some not included. The sample holds 55,000 to 80,000 clones, 70% to 90% seen once. The sample was CD4+ or CD8+ T cells sorted from blood, taken in a trial of the OX40 agonist ivuxolimab. Receptor source: an adult with an advanced solid tumor such as melanoma, head and neck, liver or kidney cancer.

Comment on this clone: At one end, the junction sequence differs from germline, possibly due to a read error. This sequence joins TRBV11-3 and TRBJ2-3, with D unclear. CDR1 and CDR2 from the germline V gene are SGHNT and YENEEA. The CDR3 spans 13 residues. The CDR3 nucleotides are TGTGCCAGCAGCCTCAATAGCAGAGATACGCAGTATTTT. It specifies CASSLNSRDTQYF.

The rearrangement uses TRBV11-2 and TRBJ1-5, with 7 bases that match TRBD1. The germline gives CDR1 SGHAT, CDR2 FQNNGV. V gave up 5 bases and J gave up 5 bases; unmatched junction bases: 6. The CDR3 is made up of 14 amino acids. In DNA, the CDR3 is TGTGCCAGCAGCGAAGGGGGCTTACATCAGCCCCAGCATTTT. Its translation is CASSEGGLHQPQHF.

This clone showed up just once. The chain joins TRBV28 to TRBJ2-7; TRBD2 is a possible D gene (5 bases). Germline CDR1 is MDHEN and CDR2 is SYDVKM. The CDR3 covers 13 residues. V was cut by 7 bases and J by 1 base, with 11 bases left in between. The CDR3 DNA sequence: TGTGCCAGCACGGGGAGACCTTCCTACGAGCAGTACTTC. Encoded protein: CASTGRPSYEQYF.

This chain connects TRBV6-9 to TRBJ2-5; no clear D. The V end was cut by 7 bases, the J end by 2 bases, with 11 bases between. Germline-derived CDR1 and CDR2 are MNHGY and SVAAGI. There are 13 residues in the CDR3. CDR3 nucleotide sequence: TGTGCCAGCACCTTGCCTGGACAAGAGACCCAGTACTTC. Translation gives CASTLPGQETQYF.

The CDR3 bases are TGCGCCAGCAGTCAATGGACTAGCGGGAGATACTACGAGCAGTACTTC. Residues: CASSQWTSGRYYEQYF. The V call is TRBV23-1, the J call TRBJ2-7, with TRBD2 matching over 13 bases. TRBV23-1 carries the ORF label, with uncertain function. J gave up 3 bases and V 1 base, and 3 bases lay outside the gene matches. This CDR3 is built from 16 residues.

This chain's CDR3 is CASSEDRVNTDTQYF. For the CDR3, the DNA is TGTGCCAGCAGTGAGGACAGGGTTAACACAGATACGCAGTATTTT. The chain is built from TRBV2 and TRBJ2-3; 8 positions match TRBD1. V trimming: 3 bases; J trimming: 2 bases; junction bases outside the gene matches: 4. CDR1 SNHLY and CDR2 FYNNEI come from the germline V gene. This CDR3 comprises 15 residues.

DNA of the CDR3: TGTGCCAGCAAGACCGACAGGGTCTCTAATGAAAAACTGTTTTTT. Protein sequence: CASKTDRVSNEKLFF. The chain employs TRBV7-9 and TRBJ1-4; TRBD1 matches at 7 bases. With 7 bases clipped from V and 3 bases from J, the junction kept 8 bases outside the gene matches. The CDR3 contains 15 residues. CDR1 and CDR2 from the germline V gene are SEHNR and FQNEAQ (reference sequence).

The CDR3 here is CASSEGGSSYEQYF. CDR3 in DNA: TGCGCCAGCTCCGAGGGGGGTTCGTCCTACGAGCAGTACTTC. This chain connects TRBV10-1 to TRBJ2-7; perhaps D is TRBD1 or TRBD2 (6 bases each). Germline loops: CDR1 WNHNN, CDR2 SYGVQD (reference sequence). Deletions cut 8 bases from V and 1 base from J, with 15 bases between. This CDR3 has 14 residues.

This chain links TRBV5-8 with TRBJ2-7; D gene uncertain. The CDR3 consists of 13 residues. Deletions cut 1 base from V and 3 bases from J, with 8 bases between. Per germline, CDR1 SGHTS and CDR2 YDEGEE. The CDR3: CASSLSRIYEQYF. CDR3 coding DNA: TGTGCCAGCAGCTTGAGCCGGATCTACGAGCAGTACTTC.

The rearrangement links TRBV28 to TRBJ2-1; D is perhaps TRBD2 (5 bases). V lost 8 bases to trimming and J lost 1 base, with 9 bases between them. This CDR3 region has 13 residues. Germline V lookup: CDR1 MDHEN, CDR2 SYDVKM. The CDR3 reads CASLRVSYNEQFF. CDR3 bases: TGTGCCAGCTTGAGGGTTTCCTACAATGAGCAGTTCTTC.